This T cell receptor (beta chain) was captured in a study of cytomegalovirus exposure and HLA in healthy donors (dated by TCRdb to the late 2010s). Looking at the study overall: In an earlier analysis of 587 of the donors, 276 Gb of sequence data and 117 million unique TCR beta sequences from about 180 million T cells were reported. Among approximately 370 genotyped donors of the cohort, an average of roughly 230,000 unique TCR beta nucleotide sequences was sequenced per donor, of which 15% to 20% were non-productive. The study aimed to test whether signatures of past pathogen exposure could be identified by cataloging public T cell receptors. All discovery cohort repertoires had been generated using a single sequencing platform. Of the 398 genotyped donors, around 81% fell in the genetic ancestry cluster associated with self-reported Caucasian donors. Along with the approximately 620-subject first cohort, a separate validation cohort of roughly 110 different subjects was used. Class I and class II HLA loci were covered by the typing at four-digit resolution. Donor age, sex, ethnicity and CMV serostatus were collected together with the repertoire data. Rather than using new phenotypic data, the later analysis identified candidate immune exposures from TCR beta sequences and from how often those sequences occurred across donors. An earlier analysis of nearly 600 of the donors applied high-throughput TCR beta sequencing to assess whether each TCR beta V gene segment acted as functional or pseudogenic. A later genetic analysis used genome-wide SNP genotypes for about three fifths of the 666 donors, treating that subset as a discovery cohort. High-throughput TCR immunosequencing, statistical association of individual TCRs with disease status, and machine learning were combined to predict cytomegalovirus infection status. Several DR-DQ haplotypes were treated as single units for association and clustering because of strong linkage in the cohort. A later analysis re-analyzed previously published TCR beta repertoires from roughly 690 donors and added high-resolution HLA genotyping to study TCR occurrence patterns. The number of typed donors differed by locus: about 629-640 for A, B, C, DRB1 and DQB1; roughly 510 for DQA1; 600 to 610 for DPA1; and approximately 450 for DPB1. The study profiled the T cell repertoires of about 720 subjects by immunosequencing and related them to cytomegalovirus serostatus. An early release covering 550 to 650 HLA-typed donors comprised 250 to 350 gigabases of sequencing data and 85 million or so unique TCR sequences.

The cohort comprised approximately 700 healthy bone marrow donors. At the time of sampling, all cohort members were nominally healthy, though unrecorded immune exposures were likely present. The donor tested CMV seronegative, placing the donor among the 350 to 400 seronegative members of the cohort. A peripheral blood sample was provided by each donor, and peripheral blood mononuclear cells were used for TCR beta sequencing. Genomic DNA extraction from the blood cell samples was performed with the Qiagen DNeasy Blood Extraction Kit. The study at large found these results: Several of the top co-occurrence clusters appeared to be linked to parvovirus B19, influenza, CMV and Epstein-Barr virus, according to a later analysis. Because counts were too low, fewer than 20 rarely observed V segments, including chromosome 9 orphons, were excluded from the earlier analysis of roughly 580 of the donors. V-gene and J-gene trimming of TCR beta chains was associated with a missense DCLRE1C variant in a later genetic analysis, and the association was replicated in an independent cohort. In this cohort, only TCR beta chains were sequenced, and detectable features were limited by the absence of alpha or paired-chain data. Sequencing depth was assumed to be roughly uniform across donors in the presence/absence analyses, though that assumption may not hold. A further reported finding was that TCR beta sequences accurately predicted the HLA-A and HLA-B alleles for most subjects in the first cohort. Some IMGT-functional V segments, including TRBV6-2 and TRBV6-3, could not be told apart with the 87-base-pair reads, so those segments were excluded. Assigning TCR associations to individual alleles was difficult when HLA alleles, especially DR and DQ, strongly co-occurred. In vitro tests confirmed that a few of the cytomegalovirus-associated TCR beta chains recognize cytomegalovirus antigens. The only immune exposure information available for the cohort was CMV serostatus. In both the original and validation cohorts, the classifier was reported to diagnose cytomegalovirus status with high specificity and sensitivity. In a later analysis, the rate of TCR association differed among HLA loci, with DRB1 alleles having the most associated TCRs and HLA-C alleles having the fewest. A total of 164 TCR beta chains were listed by the study as associated with cytomegalovirus. A cluster of highly shared sequence variants was judged likely to be a technical artifact of the sequencing pipeline. Specific HLA alleles were associated with roughly 17,000 TCR beta sequences at a false discovery rate of 0.05 in a later analysis. According to the authors, the approach could potentially be generalized to other disease states and immunological phenotypes. Linkage disequilibrium might explain the correlated functional status among segregating V segments, but an unknown experimental factor could not be ruled out. Compared with equally common non-associated chains, HLA-associated TCR beta chains in a later analysis were more clonally expanded and had lower generation probabilities. While some public TCRs were present in many individuals, most TCR sequences turned up only very rarely across donors. An earlier analysis of 587 of the donors showed that most TCR beta V segments appeared in productive rearrangements either about 90% or about 30% of the time, which broadly matched IMGT annotations. HLA typing was unavailable for some donors at each locus, so association tests used only the typed subset. Compared with the 666-donor mean, donors in an Asian-associated ancestry cluster had fewer N-insertions in productive TCRs, according to a later genetic analysis. Most CMV-associated TCR beta chains appeared to be HLA-restricted in a later analysis, and the HLA associations seemed to be driven largely by CMV exposure.

V and J lose 4 bases and 2 bases, and a span of 19 bases separates them. CDR1 SGHRS and CDR2 YFSETQ are derived from the germline V gene. The CDR3 goes from the cysteine to the phenylalanine over 17 residues. Only the CDR3 DNA is retained, 51 bases long and in frame from the first base. The library was made by the immunoSEQ multiplex PCR assay. The multiplex PCR relied on a mix of 60 forward primers for TCR Vbeta segments and 13 reverse primers for TCR Jbeta segments. The CDR3 region of rearranged TCR beta genes was amplified from genomic DNA by a multiplex PCR assay. On the Illumina HiSeq System, the amplified TCR beta libraries were sequenced as 87-base-pair reads. As for how the authors treated the data: A later analysis counted tens of millions of unique TCR beta chains across the approximately 700 repertoires, and around 9.9 million of these chains were shared by at least two donors. To remove PCR and sequencing errors, raw reads were error-corrected and collapsed into unique sequences using a nearest-neighbor algorithm that merged closely related sequences. Alignment of CDR3 sequences to IMGT reference sequences was used to assign V, D and J gene segments. For a sequence to be retained, a match of at least six nucleotides to both a V gene segment and a J gene segment was required. A rearrangement counted as productive if the CDR3 had no stop codons and remained in frame with V and J, and every other rearrangement counted as non-productive. CDR3 was defined according to IMGT convention as the region running from the second conserved V-encoded cysteine to the conserved J-encoded phenylalanine. In an earlier analysis of around 570 of the donors, sequences lacking an unambiguous match to a single V gene segment were excluded. An earlier analysis of about 600 of the donors called V segments functional above 56.7% productive rearrangements and segregating when the between-donor standard deviation exceeded 5%. A statistical classification framework was developed to diagnose cytomegalovirus status using the catalog of TCR beta chain sequences. In a later analysis, V and J genes were assigned by comparing TCR nucleotide sequences against IMGT/GENE-DB human TR gene sequences. Using the TCRdist pipeline, a later analysis assigned CDR3 sequences along with most-parsimonious VDJ recombination scenarios. A later analysis defined each TCR beta chain by its CDR3 amino acid sequence plus V-gene family, and excluded reads lacking a unique V-gene family. To address suspected cross-contamination and a sequencing artifact, a later analysis removed under 600 highly shared, low-generation-probability nucleotide sequences. For each public chain, a later analysis derived a clonal expansion index from normalized ranks of inferred template counts within each repertoire. A later analysis computed generation probabilities with a VDJ recombination model fitted to out-of-frame rearrangements, and checked the results against IGoR. In a later analysis, TCR-TCR, TCR-HLA and TCR-CMV co-occurrence was scored with hypergeometric tests, and a repertoire-size bias correction was applied to TCR pairs. In a later analysis, false discovery rates were estimated by permuting HLA or CMV assignments 20 times. In a later analysis, co-occurring TCRs were grouped using DBSCAN, and TCRdist sequence similarity was added for clustering within HLA-allele-positive subsets. For co-occurrence clustering, repertoires with fewer than 30,000 or more than 120,000 public chains were excluded, along with five repertoires with anomalous nucleotide sharing. This immuneACCESS table, as held by TCRdb, lists in-frame sequences with V and J called but not all clones. Of the missing ones, under half trace to an unresolved V gene in checked studies; the others have no known cause. V and J calls and clone size are copied from that table; D and trimming were computed from the DNA. This sample's listing comprises over 65,000 clones. The ten largest make up approximately 4.2% of the sample.

Remarks on this clone: Its antigen is not yet known.

The sequence came from a man aged 25 to 40 in good health and CMV-seronegative. Sequencing was done on a sample of PBMCs. This chain joins TRBV5-1 to TRBJ2-4, with TRBD1 tentatively as D gene (6 bases match). At the DNA level, the sequence is TGCGCCAGCAGCCGGGATTCACAGGGAATGACCAAAAACATTCAGTACTTC. Translated, this is CASSRDSQGMTKNIQYF. Reference TRBV5-1 and TRBJ2-4 proteins supply the regions before and after the CDR3; the full variable domain is: KAGVTQTPRYLIKTRGQQVTLSCSPISGHRSVSWYQQTPGQGLQFLFEYFSETQRNKGNFPGRFSGRQFSNSRSEMNVSTLELGDSALYLCASSRDSQGMTKNIQYFGAGTRLSVL.